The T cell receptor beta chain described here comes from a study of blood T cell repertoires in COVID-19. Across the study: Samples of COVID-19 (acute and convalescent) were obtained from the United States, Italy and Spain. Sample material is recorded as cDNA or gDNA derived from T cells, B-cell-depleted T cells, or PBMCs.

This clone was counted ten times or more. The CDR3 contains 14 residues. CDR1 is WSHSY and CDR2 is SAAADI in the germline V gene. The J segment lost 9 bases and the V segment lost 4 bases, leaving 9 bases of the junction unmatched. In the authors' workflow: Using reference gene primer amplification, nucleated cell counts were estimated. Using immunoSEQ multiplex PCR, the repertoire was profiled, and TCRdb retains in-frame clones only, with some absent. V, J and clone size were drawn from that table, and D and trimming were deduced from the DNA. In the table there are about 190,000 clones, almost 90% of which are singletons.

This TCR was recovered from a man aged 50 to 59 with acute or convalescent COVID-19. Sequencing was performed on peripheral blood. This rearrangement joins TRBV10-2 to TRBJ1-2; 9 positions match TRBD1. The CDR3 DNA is TGCGCCAGCAGTGGGCCGGGGACAGGGACCAGCTACACCTTC. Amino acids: CASSGPGTGTSYTF.